A single sample is the source of the 19 T cell receptor beta chains below, sequenced in a study of OX40 agonist ivuxolimab in advanced cancers. Sequenced by immunoSEQ multiplex PCR; TCRdb stores in-frame clones only, minus some. The profile shows about 57,000 clones, around 87% of them singletons. Here the sequenced sample was CD4+ or CD8+ T cells sorted from blood, taken in a trial of the OX40 agonist ivuxolimab. Source of these receptors: an adult with an advanced solid tumor such as melanoma, head and neck, liver or kidney cancer.

This clone appeared once. The V and J genes are TRBV28 and TRBJ2-5; 9 bases are shared with TRBD2. The CDR3 contains 15 residues. Per the germline V gene, CDR1 is MDHEN and CDR2 is SYDVKM. V was pared by 5 bases and J by 5 bases, with 9 bases of the junction left unmatched. The CDR3 spells CASSPLSGSRETQYF. Written as DNA, the CDR3 is TGTGCCAGCAGTCCCCTTAGCGGGAGCCGTGAGACCCAGTACTTC.

On this clone: The same CDR3 arises from other DNA sequences in this sample as well. V and J are TRBV9 and TRBJ2-2; 8 bases fit TRBD2. The length of the CDR3 is 16 residues. J lost 5 bases, V lost 1 base, and 7 bases had no gene match. The germline gives CDR1 SGDLS, CDR2 YYNGEE. The CDR3 region has the DNA TGTGCCAGCAGCGTACCCGGGGGGGCTAGAACCGGGGAGCTGTTTTTT. Translating it yields CASSVPGGARTGELFF.

The chain couples TRBV9 to TRBJ2-3, with D perhaps TRBD2 (5 bases). V gave up 0 bases and J gave up 3 bases, with 5 bases separating them. The CDR3 has 13 amino acids. Germline assignment: CDR1 SGDLS and CDR2 YYNGEE. CDR3 amino acids: CASSVGRTDTQYF. The CDR3 nucleotides are TGTGCCAGCAGCGTAGGGAGGACAGATACGCAGTATTTT. The full variable domain, in which reference TRBV9 and TRBJ2-3 provide the parts outside the CDR3, is DSGVTQTPKHLITATGQRVTLRCSPRSGDLSVYWYQQSLDQGLQFLIQYYNGEERAKGNILERFSAQQFPDLHSELNLSSLELGDSALYFCASSVGRTDTQYFGPGTRLTVL.

The chain is built from TRBV23-1 and TRBJ1-5; possible D gene TRBD1, 6 bases. TRBV23-1 is marked as an open reading frame, function uncertain. The V end was cut by 2 bases, the J end by 3 bases, with 11 bases between. The CDR3 is made up of 15 amino acids. The CDR3 bases are TGCGCCAGCAGTCAACAGGGGAAGGACAATCAGCCCCAGCATTTT. This encodes CASSQQGKDNQPQHF.

The sample holds a few counts of this clone. The CDR3 reads CASSPTGSAYGYTF. As DNA, the CDR3 is TGTGCCAGCAGCCCTACAGGGAGCGCCTATGGCTACACCTTC. The V call is TRBV6-1, the J call TRBJ1-2, with D possibly TRBD1 on 6 matching bases. Trimming took off 6 bases at V and 4 bases at J, with 15 bases between the two ends. There are 14 residues in the CDR3. CDR1 and CDR2 (germline): MNHNS, SASEGT.

Remarks on this clone: The sample has other DNA sequences that encode this CDR3 too. J is TRBJ2-5 and V is TRBV7-9, with 13 bases fitting TRBD2. Germline V gives CDR1 SEHNR, CDR2 FQNEAQ (reference sequence). The CDR3 extends over 16 amino acids. V shed 5 bases and J 1 base; nucleotides not matched to a gene: 4. The CDR3 DNA reads as TGTGCCAGCAGCCTTGGACTAGCGGGGGCCCAAGAGACCCAGTACTTC. Translation: CASSLGLAGAQETQYF.

This chain connects TRBV16 to TRBJ1-2, with 10 positions matching TRBD1. The CDR3 loop spans 13 amino acids. V shed 7 bases, J shed 6 bases, and the junction held 5 bases outside the gene matches. Germline assignment: CDR1 KGHSY and CDR2 FQNENV. The CDR3 spells CASKRTGGHGYTF. The CDR3 nucleotides are TGTGCCAGCAAGAGGACAGGGGGGCATGGCTACACCTTC.

The chain recombines TRBV19 with TRBJ1-1, with a possible D match to TRBD1 (5 bases). Trimming removed 5 bases at V and 4 bases at J, with 11 bases between. Germline V gene lookup returns CDR1 LNHDA and CDR2 SQIVND (reference sequence). This CDR3 comprises 13 residues. The CDR3 bases are TGTGCCAGTAGTGGGACGGTCGGCACTGAAGCTTTCTTT. It codes for CASSGTVGTEAFF.

The chain has TRBV5-4 and TRBJ2-3, with 9 bases aligning to TRBD2. The CDR3 loop spans 16 amino acids. The V gene's germline CDR1 is SGHNT and CDR2 YYREEE (reference sequence). Trimming took 4 bases from V and 5 from J; bases not matched to a gene: 11. The DNA of the CDR3 is TGTGCCAGCAGCAGATATGGCGGGGGGGTATTAGATACGCAGTATTTT. This encodes CASSRYGGGVLDTQYF.

This clone occurred once. V and J are TRBV27 and TRBJ2-1, with 10 bases fitting TRBD2. Germline V gene sequence: CDR1 MNHEY, CDR2 SMNVEV (reference sequence). The CDR3 runs 20 residues. With 5 bases clipped from V and 2 bases from J, the junction kept 18 bases outside the gene matches. The CDR3 reads CASSIRQGTSSGGTYNEQFF. DNA of the CDR3: TGTGCCAGCAGTATCCGACAGGGGACTTCTAGCGGGGGCACCTACAATGAGCAGTTCTTC.

The chain carries TRBV27 and TRBJ2-6; weak D call: TRBD2 (6 bases). Germline CDR1 reads MNHEY; CDR2 reads SMNVEV (reference sequence). Between the trimmed V and J ends, which lost 5 bases and 1 base, there was a span of 21 bases. The CDR3 spans 19 residues. CDR3 DNA: TGTGCCAGCAGTCGGGTGGGGTTGGGGGGAGATTCTGGGGCCAACGTCCTGACTTTC. Its protein is CASSRVGLGGDSGANVLTF.

The chain recombines TRBV18 with TRBJ2-2; 9 bases match TRBD1. V lost 3 bases to trimming and J lost 4 bases; unmatched junction nucleotides: 6. Germline values: CDR1 KGHSH, CDR2 LQKENI. This CDR3 is built from 16 residues. The CDR3 sequence is CASSPKGQGFTGELFF. DNA of the CDR3: TGTGCCAGCTCACCTAAGGGACAGGGTTTCACCGGGGAGCTGTTTTTT.

V and J are TRBV4-2 and TRBJ2-3; the D gene is possibly TRBD2 (6 bases). The CDR3 spans 16 residues. V was cut by 3 bases and J by 2 bases, with 15 bases left in between. From germline, CDR1 is LGHNA and CDR2 YNFKEQ. CDR3 sequence reads: CASSHSSGLVTDTQYF. The CDR3 DNA reads TGTGCCAGCAGCCACAGCTCGGGACTCGTCACAGATACGCAGTATTTT.

This clone was found a few times. The chain employs TRBV7-9 and TRBJ1-2; TRBD1 matches at 9 bases. The CDR3 runs to 15 residues. Germline loops: CDR1 SEHNR, CDR2 FQNEAQ (reference sequence). V dropped 2 bases and J dropped 8; count of bases not matched to a gene: 9. The chain's CDR3 is CASSLNRDRAGGYTF. DNA of the CDR3: TGTGCCAGCAGCTTAAACCGGGACAGGGCCGGGGGCTACACCTTC.

V and J are TRBV14 and TRBJ2-7; 7 nucleotides match TRBD1. Germline lookup yields CDR1 SGHDN and CDR2 FVKESK. This CDR3 has 13 residues. The J segment lost 4 bases and the V segment lost 1 base, leaving 1 base of the junction unmatched. The CDR3 protein is CASSQAGGYEQYF. The CDR3 nucleotides read TGTGCCAGCAGCCAAGCAGGGGGATACGAGCAGTACTTC.

V usage is TRBV6-6 and J usage is TRBJ2-5; 8 positions agree with TRBD1. The CDR3 is 14 amino acids. The V and J ends lost 5 bases and 11 bases, in that order; junction bases with no gene match: 13. Germline CDR1 MNHNY, CDR2 SVGAGI (reference sequence). The CDR3, as DNA: TGTGCCAGCAGTACAGGACAGGGCACAGGGGAGCAGTACTTC. Translated: CASSTGQGTGEQYF.

Details on this clone: At one end the junction does not follow the germline gene, possibly because of a read error. Here the CDR3 DNA reads TGTGCCAGCAGCCAATTCCTGGGGGGGTTTGGGAGTCACTTC. Translation gives CASSQFLGGFGSHF. V usage is TRBV7-9 and J usage is TRBJ2-7, with 7 nucleotides matching TRBD2. Germline CDR1 and CDR2: SEHNR and FQNEAQ (reference sequence). The CDR3 length is 14 residues.

V usage is TRBV2 and J usage is TRBJ2-5; D uncertain. This CDR3 contains 12 residues. V lost 6 bases to trimming and J lost 5 bases, with 10 bases between them. Germline V CDR1 and CDR2: SNHLY, FYNNEI. The CDR3: CASRDPSETQYF. Written as DNA, the CDR3 is TGTGCCAGCAGGGATCCCTCGGAGACCCAGTACTTC. Together with reference TRBV2 and TRBJ2-5, the CDR3 gives the full variable domain: EPEVTQTPSHQVTQMGQEVILRCVPISNHLYFYWYRQILGQKVEFLVSFYNNEISEKSEIFDDQFSVERPDGSNFTLKIRSTKLEDSAMYFCASRDPSETQYFGPGTRLLVL.

V gene TRBV5-6 combines with J gene TRBJ2-5, with D tentatively TRBD1 (6 bases). CDR1 and CDR2 (germline): SGHDT, YYEEEE. The CDR3 length is 15 residues. V was trimmed by 4 bases and J by 2 bases, leaving 15 bases between them. CDR3 nucleotides: TGTGCCAGCAGCCCTTTGGACAGACCTCAAGAGACCCAGTACTTC. Translating gives CASSPLDRPQETQYF.